Presented here are 10 T cell receptor beta chains from one specimen sequenced in a study of T-cell reconstitution after alpha-beta-depleted transplantation in children. The authors prepared the TCRbeta library with unique molecular identifiers. TCRdb re-called the PCR reads with MiXCR, one entry per CDR3 protein. The profile shows 190,000 or so distinct CDR3 sequences, about 6.8% of them singletons. The sample in question was PBMCs from the stem cell graft donor, obtained from the stem cell graft. These receptors all come from a human donor who donated a stem cell graft to a child with Wiskott-Aldrich syndrome.

In this sample, this clonotype turned up many times. The gene calls are TRBV12-3 or TRBV12-4 and TRBJ1-1; tentatively, D is TRBD1 (6 bases). Trimming took 8 bases from V and 7 from J, leaving 11 bases between them. The CDR3 loop spans 11 amino acids. This CDR3 reads CASGEQGEAFF. The CDR3 nucleotides read TGTGCCAGCGGCGAACAGGGTGAAGCTTTCTTT.

This clonotype was counted many times. The chain has TRBV29-1 and TRBJ2-2; no firm D call. This CDR3 has 11 residues. Trimming pared 6 bases from V and 6 bases from J, leaving 8 bases between. Germline V CDR1 and CDR2: SQVTM, ANQGSEA. In DNA, the CDR3 is TGCAGCGTCGCCGGTCCCGGGGAGCTGTTTTTT. Translating it yields CSVAGPGELFF.

A few counts support this clonotype. This chain links TRBV7-9 with TRBJ1-2; D perhaps matches TRBD1 (5 bases). CDR3 length: 14 residues. The V and J ends lost 0 bases and 2 bases respectively, with 7 bases between them. CDR1 and CDR2 from the germline V gene are SEHNR and FQNEAQ (reference sequence). The CDR3 coding sequence is TGTGCCAGCAGCTTAGCGACAGCCAACTATGGCTACACCTTC. Its translation is CASSLATANYGYTF.

For this clonotype: A much larger clonotype is one base distant, so this may be a read error. The CDR3 DNA reads as TGCAGTGCGACCGGGACTAGCGGATACAATGAGAAGTTCTTC. Protein product: CSATGTSGYNEKFF. The chain combines TRBV20-1 with TRBJ2-1; 11 bases align to TRBD2. Germline V CDR1 and CDR2: DFQATT, SNEGSKA (reference sequence). The CDR3 loop spans 14 amino acids.

This clonotype was seen repeatedly, ten times or more. This chain connects TRBV20-1 to TRBJ2-7, with 7 bases aligning to TRBD2. After removal of 2 bases from V and 1 base from J, the junction contained 11 bases not matched to a gene. The germline CDR1 and CDR2 sequences are DFQATT and SNEGSKA (reference sequence). This CDR3 has 16 residues. The CDR3 sequence is CSARLPLPAGSYEQYF. The CDR3 region has the DNA TGCAGTGCTAGACTCCCTCTCCCAGCGGGGTCCTACGAGCAGTACTTC.

This clonotype appeared many times. The CDR3 reads CSARESPGERPQHF. CDR3 DNA sequence: TGCAGTGCTAGAGAAAGCCCGGGAGAAAGGCCCCAGCATTTT. The chain combines TRBV20-1 with TRBJ1-5, with unresolved D. V lost 0 bases to trimming and J lost 9 bases, with 15 bases between them. The CDR3 is made up of 14 amino acids. The germline V gene has CDR1 DFQATT and CDR2 SNEGSKA (reference sequence).

Many counts were recorded for this clonotype. V is TRBV5-1 and J is TRBJ1-2, with a weak D call TRBD1 (6 bases). Germline loops: CDR1 SGHRS, CDR2 YFSETQ. The CDR3 spans 13 residues. Trimming took off 4 bases at V and 4 bases at J, with 11 bases between the two ends. Here the CDR3 DNA reads TGCGCCAGCAGCGTGGGACACTTCTATGGCTACACCTTC. Residues: CASSVGHFYGYTF.

This clonotype has only a few counts. The chain joins TRBV5-1 to TRBJ2-1; 14 nucleotides match TRBD2. The V segment lost 4 bases and the J segment 7 bases; nucleotides outside the gene matches: 10. This CDR3 spans 17 amino acids. CDR1 SGHRS and CDR2 YFSETQ come from the germline V gene. The CDR3 sequence: CASSGGTSGRKANEQFF. CDR3 coding DNA: TGCGCCAGCAGCGGAGGGACTAGCGGGAGAAAGGCAAATGAGCAGTTCTTC.

This chain connects TRBV12-3 or TRBV12-4 to TRBJ2-5; possible D gene TRBD2, 5 bases. The CDR3 runs to 16 residues. V was clipped by 3 bases and J by 1 base, with 15 bases between them. For the CDR3, the DNA is TGTGCCAGCAGTTTTCGCGCAATGGACTTCCAAGAGACCCAGTACTTC. This codes for CASSFRAMDFQETQYF.

This clonotype was observed at least ten times. The J gene is TRBJ1-1, the V gene TRBV29-1; 10 bases match TRBD1. Germline trimming cut 5 bases from V and 5 bases from J; bases unmatched to any gene: 2. The CDR3 is made up of 12 amino acids. CDR1 is SQVTM and CDR2 is ANQGSEA in the germline V gene. The CDR3 loop reads CSVLDRGTEAFF. The DNA for the CDR3 is TGCAGCGTTTTGGACAGGGGGACTGAAGCTTTCTTT.